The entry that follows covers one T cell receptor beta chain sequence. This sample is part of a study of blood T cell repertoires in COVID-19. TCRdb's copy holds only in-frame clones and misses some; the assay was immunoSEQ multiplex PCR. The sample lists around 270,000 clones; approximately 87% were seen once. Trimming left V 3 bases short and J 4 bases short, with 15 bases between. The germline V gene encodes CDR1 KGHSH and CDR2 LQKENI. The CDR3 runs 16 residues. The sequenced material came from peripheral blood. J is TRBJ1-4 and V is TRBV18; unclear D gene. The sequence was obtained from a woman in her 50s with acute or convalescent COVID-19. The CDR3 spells CASSPDRGSINEKLFF. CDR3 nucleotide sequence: TGTGCCAGCTCACCCGATCGAGGGAGCATTAATGAAAAACTGTTTTTT.